This T cell receptor beta chain was recovered during a study of blood T cell repertoires in COVID-19. Overall study: Some COVID-19 samples were acute and others convalescent; all came from the United States, Italy and Spain. Nucleic acid was either cDNA or gDNA, and it came from T cells, B-cell-depleted T cells, or PBMCs.

Per the original methods: Reference gene primer amplification in the assay estimated nucleated cell counts. Only in-frame clones appear in the TCRdb table, and some are missing; sequencing was by immunoSEQ multiplex PCR. The V and J calls and clone size are taken from that table; D and trimming were inferred from the DNA. The sample comprises 85,000 to 110,000 clones, approximately 88% of which are singletons, and about 12% rests with the top ten. V lost 6 bases and J lost 0; bases outside the gene matches: 1. The CDR3 contains 14 residues. Looked up from germline, CDR1 is LNHDA and CDR2 is SQIVND (reference sequence).

V and J are TRBV19 and TRBJ1-4, with 7 bases lining up with TRBD1. This receptor was taken from a human donor in a cohort sampled during active COVID-19. Sequenced material: peripheral blood. DNA of the CDR3: TGTGCCAGTAGCCAGGGGGCAACTAATGAAAAACTGTTTTTT. Residues: CASSQGATNEKLFF.